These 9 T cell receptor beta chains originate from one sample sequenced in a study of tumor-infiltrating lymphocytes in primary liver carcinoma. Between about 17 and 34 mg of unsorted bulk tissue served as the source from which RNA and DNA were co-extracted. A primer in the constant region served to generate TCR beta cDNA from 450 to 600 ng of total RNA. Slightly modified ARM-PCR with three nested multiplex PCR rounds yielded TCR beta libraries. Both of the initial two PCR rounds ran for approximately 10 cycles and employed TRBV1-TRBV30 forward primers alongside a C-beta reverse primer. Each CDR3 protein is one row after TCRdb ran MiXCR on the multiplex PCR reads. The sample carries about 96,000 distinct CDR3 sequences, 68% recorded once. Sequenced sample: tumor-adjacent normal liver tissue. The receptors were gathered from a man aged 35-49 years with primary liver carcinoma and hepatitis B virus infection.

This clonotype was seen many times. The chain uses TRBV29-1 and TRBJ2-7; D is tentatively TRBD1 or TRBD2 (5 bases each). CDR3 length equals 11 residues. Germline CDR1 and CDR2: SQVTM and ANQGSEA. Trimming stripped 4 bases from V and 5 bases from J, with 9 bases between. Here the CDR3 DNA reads TGCAGCGTTGGTGAGGGGCACGAGCAGTACTTC. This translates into CSVGEGHEQYF.

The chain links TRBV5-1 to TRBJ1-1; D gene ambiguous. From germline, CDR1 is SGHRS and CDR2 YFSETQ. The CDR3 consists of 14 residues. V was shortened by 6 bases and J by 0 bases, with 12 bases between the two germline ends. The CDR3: CASNFGNMNTEAFF. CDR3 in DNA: TGCGCCAGCAACTTCGGTAACATGAACACTGAAGCTTTCTTT.

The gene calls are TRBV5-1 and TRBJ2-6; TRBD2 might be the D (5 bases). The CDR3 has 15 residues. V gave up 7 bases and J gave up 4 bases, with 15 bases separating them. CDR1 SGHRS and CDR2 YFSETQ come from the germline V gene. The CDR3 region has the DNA TGCGCCAGCGATTCGGGATTCTCCGGGGCCAACGTCCTGACTTTC. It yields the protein CASDSGFSGANVLTF.

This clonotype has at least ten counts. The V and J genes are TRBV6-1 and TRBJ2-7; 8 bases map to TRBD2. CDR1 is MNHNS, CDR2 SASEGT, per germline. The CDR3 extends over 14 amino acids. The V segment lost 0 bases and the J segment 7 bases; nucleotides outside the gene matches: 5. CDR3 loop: CASSEARLAGEQYF. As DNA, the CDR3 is TGTGCCAGCAGTGAAGCGCGATTAGCGGGGGAGCAGTACTTC.

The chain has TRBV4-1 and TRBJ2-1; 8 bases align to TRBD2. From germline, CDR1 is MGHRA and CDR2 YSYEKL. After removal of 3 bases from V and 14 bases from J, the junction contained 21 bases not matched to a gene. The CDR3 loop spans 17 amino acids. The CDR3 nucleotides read TGCGCCAGCAGCCAGGGGGACACGGGAGGGCCTCTCATTAAAGAGTTCTTC. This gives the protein CASSQGDTGGPLIKEFF.

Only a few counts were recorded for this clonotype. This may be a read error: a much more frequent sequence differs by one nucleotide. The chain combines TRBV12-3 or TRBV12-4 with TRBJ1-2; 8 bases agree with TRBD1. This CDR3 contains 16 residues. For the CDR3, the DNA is TGTGCCGGCAGTTCCCCCCACGGACAGGGCTACTATGGCTACACCTTC. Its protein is CAGSSPHGQGYYGYTF.

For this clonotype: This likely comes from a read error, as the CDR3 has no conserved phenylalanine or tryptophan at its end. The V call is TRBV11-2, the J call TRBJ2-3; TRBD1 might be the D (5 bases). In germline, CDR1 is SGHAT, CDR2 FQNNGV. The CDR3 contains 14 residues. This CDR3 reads CASSLEGSRDMQYY. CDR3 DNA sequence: TGTGCCAGCAGCTTAGAGGGCAGCAGGGATATGCAGTATTAT.

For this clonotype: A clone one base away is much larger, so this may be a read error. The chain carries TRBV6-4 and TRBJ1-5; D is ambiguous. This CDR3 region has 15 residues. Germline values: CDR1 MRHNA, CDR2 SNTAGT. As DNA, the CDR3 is TGTGCCAACCCATGCGAGGACTATAGCAATCAGCTCCAGCATTTT. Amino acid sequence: CANPCEDYSNQLQHF.

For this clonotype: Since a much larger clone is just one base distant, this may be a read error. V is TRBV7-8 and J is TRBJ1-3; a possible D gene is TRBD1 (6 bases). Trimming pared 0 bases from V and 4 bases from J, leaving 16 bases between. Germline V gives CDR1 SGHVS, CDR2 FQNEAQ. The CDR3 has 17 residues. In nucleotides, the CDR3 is TGTGCCAGCAGCTTAGCTTATGACCCAGGGGAAGGAAACACCATATATTTT. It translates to CASSLAYDPGEGNTIYF.